The text below deals with one T cell receptor beta chain. This CDR3 is 15 amino acids long. The V end was cut by 0 bases, the J end by 0 bases, with 9 bases between. The germline CDR1 and CDR2 sequences are LNHNV and YYDKDF (reference sequence). This sample was included in a study of blood T cells in healthy people across ages. Primed by a sample-barcoded 5' primer and a J-beta primer mix, a second PCR proceeded for about 6 to 12 cycles. TCRdb reprocessed the 5' RACE reads via MiXCR and lists one record per CDR3 protein. Counted here are around 600,000 distinct CDR3 sequences, roughly 48% occurring once; the ten biggest clones make up just under 25%.

V gene TRBV15 combines with J gene TRBJ2-7; D uncertain. The TCR sequence derives from an elderly man in good health. The source material was blood. CDR3 bases: TGTGCCACCAGCAGAGACCAGCCCTTCTCCTACGAGCAGTACTTC. Amino acid sequence: CATSRDQPFSYEQYF.